Below, 24 T cell receptor beta chains from the same sample are listed, as sequenced in a study of shared clonotypes between healthy human individuals. The protocol was immunoSEQ multiplex PCR, while the TCRdb copy is restricted to in-frame clones and leaves out a portion. The sample carries a few hundred thousand clones, around 80% recorded once. The sequenced material came from PBMCs. All receptors come from a woman between 40 and 50 years old in good health. Some clones in this sample may be carry-over from other donors' samples.

The rearrangement links TRBV6-6 to TRBJ2-2; 10 bases match TRBD2. Germline V gene lookup returns CDR1 MNHNY and CDR2 SVGAGI (reference sequence). CDR3 length: 16 amino acids. Trimming took 0 bases from V and 6 from J; bases not matched to a gene: 4. The CDR3 bases are TGTGCCAGCAGTTACTCAAGCGGGAGGGCTTCCGGGGAGCTGTTTTTT. This encodes CASSYSSGRASGELFF.

The chain is built from TRBV9 and TRBJ2-3, with TRBD1 as a possible D gene (5 bases). This CDR3 spans 15 amino acids. Trimming took 0 bases from V and 3 from J, leaving 11 bases between them. The germline gives CDR1 SGDLS, CDR2 YYNGEE. For the CDR3, the DNA is TGTGCCAGCAGCGTAGTCCAGGGTGGAACAGATACGCAGTATTTT. Its translation is CASSVVQGGTDTQYF. Full variable domain (remainder filled in from reference TRBV9 and TRBJ2-3): DSGVTQTPKHLITATGQRVTLRCSPRSGDLSVYWYQQSLDQGLQFLIQYYNGEERAKGNILERFSAQQFPDLHSELNLSSLELGDSALYFCASSVVQGGTDTQYFGPGTRLTVL.

This clone came up once. The chain employs TRBV7-8 and TRBJ2-2, with 7 bases matching TRBD2. From germline, CDR1 is SGHVS and CDR2 FQNEAQ. V lost 6 bases to trimming and J lost 0 bases; unmatched junction nucleotides: 4. The length of the CDR3 is 15 residues. The CDR3 sequence is CASRTGTTNTGELFF. The CDR3 coding sequence is TGTGCCAGCAGAACCGGGACTACGAACACCGGGGAGCTGTTTTTT.

This chain links TRBV6-5 with TRBJ1-1, with D uncertain. Germline values: CDR1 MNHEY, CDR2 SVGAGI. The CDR3 extends over 12 amino acids. Trimming left V 5 bases short and J 8 bases short, with 12 bases between. Written as DNA, the CDR3 is TGTGCCAGCAGTCCCCGGGCTAAAGAAGCTTTCTTT. It specifies CASSPRAKEAFF.

This chain joins TRBV28 and TRBJ2-1; 9 bases match TRBD1. Trimming removed 7 bases from V and 9 bases from J; junction bases left unmatched: 13. The CDR3 runs to 15 residues. Germline CDR1 and CDR2: MDHEN and SYDVKM. CDR3 DNA: TGTGCCAGCAAGGGGGGACAGGGAAGGTTAGGTGAGCAGTTCTTC. Translation gives CASKGGQGRLGEQFF.

This chain connects TRBV29-1 to TRBJ2-1; TRBD2 aligns across 11 bases. V lost 0 bases and J lost 9; bases outside the gene matches: 7. CDR3 length: 15 amino acids. Per the germline V gene, CDR1 is SQVTM and CDR2 is ANQGSEA. The CDR3 DNA is TGCAGCGTTGAAGATTTTAGCGGGAGGGCCAGTGAGCAGTTCTTC. It is translated as CSVEDFSGRASEQFF.

J is TRBJ2-5 and V is TRBV15, with 8 positions matching TRBD1. Unmatched junction bases numbered 1, after V lost 0 bases and J lost 4 bases. The CDR3 length is 14 residues. Germline loops: CDR1 LNHNV, CDR2 YYDKDF (reference sequence). The chain's CDR3 is CATSRDQGAETQYF. The CDR3 DNA sequence: TGTGCCACCAGCAGAGATCAGGGGGCAGAGACCCAGTACTTC.

This clone was counted a few times. The chain has TRBV25-1 and TRBJ1-3; D not certain. V lost 1 base to trimming and J lost 0 bases, with 4 bases between them. The germline V gene has CDR1 MGHDK and CDR2 SYGVNS. This CDR3 is built from 14 residues. The CDR3 bases are TGTGCCAGCAGTGAATCTTACTCTGGAAACACCATATATTTT. Its protein is CASSESYSGNTIYF.

This sequence joins TRBV6-6 and TRBJ1-2; D uncertain. CDR1 and CDR2 (germline): MNHNY, SVGAGI (reference sequence). V shed 2 bases and J shed 4 bases, with 11 bases lying between them. The CDR3 consists of 14 residues. The CDR3 reads CASSYEVRAYGYTF. As DNA, the CDR3 is TGTGCCAGCAGTTACGAGGTCAGAGCCTATGGCTACACCTTC.

The chain employs TRBV30 and TRBJ2-5; tentatively, D is TRBD1 (6 bases). The CDR3 covers 16 residues. Trimming removed 0 bases from V and 2 bases from J, with 16 bases in between. CDR1 and CDR2 from the germline V gene are GTSNPN and SVGIG (reference sequence). CDR3 nucleotides: TGTGCCTGGAGTGTAGTTAGGGGGACCGCTCAAGAGACCCAGTACTTC. Protein product: CAWSVVRGTAQETQYF. The full variable domain, completed using reference TRBV30 and TRBJ2-5, is SQTIHQWPATLVQPVGSPLSLECTVEGTSNPNLYWYRQAAGRGLQLLFYSVGIGQISSEVPQNLSASRPQDRQFILSSKKLLLSDSGFYLCAWSVVRGTAQETQYFGPGTRLLVL.

The chain employs TRBV7-2 and TRBJ2-2; no clear D gene. The CDR3 totals 15 residues. The V end lost 0 bases, the J end lost 2 bases, and 7 bases lay between the germline ends. Germline V gives CDR1 SGHTA, CDR2 FQGNSA. The CDR3 DNA sequence: TGTGCCAGCAGCTTAGCTAGCTTTAACACCGGGGAGCTGTTTTTT. This gives the protein CASSLASFNTGELFF.

The J gene is TRBJ2-2, the V gene TRBV7-2; a possible D gene is TRBD1 (6 bases). Germline lookup yields CDR1 SGHTA and CDR2 FQGNSA. The CDR3 sequence is 15 residues long. Trimming took off 4 bases at V and 1 base at J, with 10 bases between the two ends. CDR3 residues: CASSSRQVNTGELFF. The CDR3 DNA reads as TGTGCCAGCAGCTCACGACAGGTGAACACCGGGGAGCTGTTTTTT.

The rearrangement links TRBV6-1 to TRBJ1-1; 8 bases are shared with TRBD1. Germline V CDR1 and CDR2: MNHNS, SASEGT. V was clipped by 3 bases and J by 4 bases; unmatched bases: 4. The CDR3 has 14 residues. This chain's CDR3 is CASSEMTGATEAFF. Written as DNA, the CDR3 is TGTGCCAGCAGTGAGATGACAGGGGCCACTGAAGCTTTCTTT.

This clone was counted at least ten times. The chain couples TRBV2 to TRBJ1-2; D is ambiguous. Trimming removed 2 bases at V and 4 bases at J, with 14 bases between. CDR3 length equals 15 residues. CDR1 is SNHLY, CDR2 FYNNEI, per germline. The CDR3 here is CASSELGRPSYGYTF. In nucleotides, the CDR3 is TGTGCCAGCAGTGAATTGGGCAGGCCGAGCTATGGCTACACCTTC. Based on the CDR3 plus reference TRBV2 and TRBJ1-2, the full variable domain is EPEVTQTPSHQVTQMGQEVILRCVPISNHLYFYWYRQILGQKVEFLVSFYNNEISEKSEIFDDQFSVERPDGSNFTLKIRSTKLEDSAMYFCASSELGRPSYGYTFGSGTRLTVV.

The chain uses TRBV11-2 and TRBJ2-7; D perhaps matches TRBD2 (5 bases). This CDR3 is built from 15 residues. The V end was cut by 1 base, the J end by 0 bases, with 10 bases between. Germline assignment: CDR1 SGHAT and CDR2 FQNNGV. The CDR3 coding sequence is TGTGCCAGCAGCTTAGCCGCTGGGAGCTCCTACGAGCAGTACTTC. This translates into CASSLAAGSSYEQYF.

J is TRBJ1-1 and V is TRBV7-2; 7 bases fit TRBD1. The CDR3 has 15 residues. Per the germline V gene, CDR1 is SGHTA and CDR2 is FQGNSA. Unmatched junction bases numbered 7, after V lost 1 base and J lost 5 bases. CDR3 coding DNA: TGTGCCAGCAGCTTAGTTGGAGGGGGCGCGACTGAAGCTTTCTTT. It is translated as CASSLVGGGATEAFF.

The chain links TRBV11-2 to TRBJ2-5; the D is unclear. CDR3 length equals 13 residues. The V gene's germline CDR1 is SGHAT and CDR2 FQNNGV. V lost 1 base and J lost 5, with 8 bases in between. Here the CDR3 reads CASSLALGETQYF. The CDR3 DNA reads TGTGCCAGCAGCTTAGCCCTAGGGGAGACCCAGTACTTC.

The chain couples TRBV28 to TRBJ2-2, with D perhaps TRBD2 (5 bases). V lost 5 bases and J 1 base, leaving 11 bases between the germline ends. Germline CDR1 MDHEN, CDR2 SYDVKM. There are 15 residues in the CDR3. The DNA of the CDR3 is TGTGCCAGCAGTCGACTAATCGAGAACACCGGGGAGCTGTTTTTT. It codes for CASSRLIENTGELFF.

This clone has just a few counts. V is TRBV7-3 and J is TRBJ2-2; D is uncertain. CDR3 length equals 13 residues. V lost 4 bases, J lost 5 bases, and 8 bases lay in between. Germline assignment: CDR1 SGHTA and CDR2 FQGTGA. This CDR3 reads CASSSQLTGELFF. CDR3 DNA sequence: TGTGCCAGCAGCTCCCAGTTGACCGGGGAGCTGTTTTTT.

The gene calls are TRBV28 and TRBJ2-7; 14 nucleotides agree with TRBD2. Per germline, CDR1 MDHEN and CDR2 SYDVKM. The CDR3 contains 18 residues. With 5 bases clipped from V and 1 base from J, the junction kept 10 bases outside the gene matches. In DNA, the CDR3 is TGTGCCAGCAGTCCCGGTGGACTAGCGGGAGGTCGGTCCTACGAGCAGTACTTC. Its translation: CASSPGGLAGGRSYEQYF.

The CDR3 nucleotides read TGTGCCAGCAGTGGGACTAGCGGGAGTCGTGGTGAGCAGTTCTTC. Its protein is CASSGTSGSRGEQFF. The chain recombines TRBV6-1 with TRBJ2-1, with 13 bases matching TRBD2. Per germline, CDR1 MNHNS and CDR2 SASEGT. After removal of 4 bases from V and 9 bases from J, the junction contained 6 bases not matched to a gene. The CDR3 is 15 amino acids.

V usage is TRBV7-2 and J usage is TRBJ2-3; D remains ambiguous. CDR1 is SGHTA and CDR2 is FQGNSA in the germline V gene. V dropped 3 bases and J dropped 1 base, with 17 bases sitting between them. This CDR3 has 17 residues. The CDR3 is CASSFLRLISGTDTQYF. CDR3 coding DNA: TGTGCCAGCAGCTTCCTCCGCCTTATTTCGGGCACAGATACGCAGTATTTT. The whole variable domain, filled in from reference TRBV7-2 and TRBJ2-3, reads GAGVSQSPSNKVTEKGKDVELRCDPISGHTALYWYRQSLGQGLEFLIYFQGNSAPDKSGLPSDRFSAERTGGSVSTLTIQRTQQEDSAVYLCASSFLRLISGTDTQYFGPGTRLTVL.

The gene calls are TRBV11-2 and TRBJ2-1, with 13 bases aligning to TRBD2. After removal of 1 base from V and 7 bases from J, the junction contained 7 bases not matched to a gene. Germline-derived CDR1 and CDR2 are SGHAT and FQNNGV. The CDR3 loop spans 17 amino acids. CDR3 sequence (DNA): TGTGCCAGCAGCTTAGGGGGACTAGCGGGAATAATTAATGAGCAGTTCTTC. It specifies CASSLGGLAGIINEQFF.

Relative to its sample, this clone is medium-sized (0.01 to 0.1%). The chain recombines TRBV7-2 with TRBJ1-4; TRBD1 matches 7 bases. With 4 bases clipped from V and 1 base from J, the junction kept 3 bases outside the gene matches. This CDR3 region has 15 residues. Germline CDR1 is SGHTA and CDR2 is FQGNSA. The CDR3 bases are TGTGCCAGCAGCTCAGGGGGGGAAACTAATGAAAAACTGTTTTTT. Its protein product is CASSSGGETNEKLFF.